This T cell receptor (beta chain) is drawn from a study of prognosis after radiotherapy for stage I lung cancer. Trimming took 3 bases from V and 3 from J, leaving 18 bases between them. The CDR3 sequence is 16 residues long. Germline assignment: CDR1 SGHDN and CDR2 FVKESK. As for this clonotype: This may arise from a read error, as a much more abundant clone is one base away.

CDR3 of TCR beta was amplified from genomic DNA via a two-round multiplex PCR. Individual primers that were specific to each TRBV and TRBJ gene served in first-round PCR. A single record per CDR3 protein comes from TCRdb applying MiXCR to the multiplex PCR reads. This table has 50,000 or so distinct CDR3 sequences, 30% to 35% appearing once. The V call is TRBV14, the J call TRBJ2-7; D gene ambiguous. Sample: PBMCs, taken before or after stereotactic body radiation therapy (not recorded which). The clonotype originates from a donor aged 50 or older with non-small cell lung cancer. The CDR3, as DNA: TGTGCCAGCAGCCATCCCGGACCTCCCGTGGTCTACGAGCAGTACTTC. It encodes CASSHPGPPVVYEQYF.